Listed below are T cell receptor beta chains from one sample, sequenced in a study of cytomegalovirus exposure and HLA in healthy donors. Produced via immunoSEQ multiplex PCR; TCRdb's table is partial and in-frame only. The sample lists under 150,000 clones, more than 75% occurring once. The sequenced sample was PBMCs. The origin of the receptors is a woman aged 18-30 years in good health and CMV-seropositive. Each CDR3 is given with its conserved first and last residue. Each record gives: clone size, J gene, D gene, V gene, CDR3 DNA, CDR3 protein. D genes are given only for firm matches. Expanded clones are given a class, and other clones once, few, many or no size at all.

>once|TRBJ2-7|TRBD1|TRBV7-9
TGTGCCAGCAACATGGGGACAGGGGGCGAGCAGTACTTC
CASNMGTGGEQYF
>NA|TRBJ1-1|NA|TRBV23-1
TGCGCCAGCAGTCAATCGTCTAGCGGCAGGATGAACACTGAAGCTTTCTTT
CASSQSSSGRMNTEAFF
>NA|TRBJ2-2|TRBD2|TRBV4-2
TGTGCCAGCAGCCAAGGGGGGGGAACCGGGGAGCTGTTTTTT
CASSQGGGTGELFF
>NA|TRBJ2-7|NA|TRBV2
TGTGCCAGCAGTGCGGAGGGGGCAGGCTACGAGCAGTACTTC
CASSAEGAGYEQYF
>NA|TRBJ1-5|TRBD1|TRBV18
TGTGCCAGCTCACCAATGGGACAGGACAATCAGCCCCAGCATTTT
CASSPMGQDNQPQHF
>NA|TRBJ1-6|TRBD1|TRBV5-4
TGTGCCAGCAGCAGTCGACAGGGAAGCTCCTATAATTCACCCCTCCACTTT
CASSSRQGSSYNSPLHF
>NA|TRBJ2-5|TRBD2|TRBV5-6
TGTGCCAGCAGCCGTGAGACTAGCGGGAGGGTCCAAGAGACCCAGTACTTC
CASSRETSGRVQETQYF
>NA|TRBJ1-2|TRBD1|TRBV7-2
TGTGCCAGCAGCTTAGGGGGGACAGGGGGCGCATCCTATGGCTACACCTTC
CASSLGGTGGASYGYTF
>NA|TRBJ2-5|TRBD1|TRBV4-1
TGCGCCAGCAGCCAAGATCACAGGGGGCATGAGACCCAGTACTTC
CASSQDHRGHETQYF
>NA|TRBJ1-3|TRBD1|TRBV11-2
TGTGCCAGTGAAAACTTGGAGACAGGGCGCTCTGGAAACACCATATATTTT
CASENLETGRSGNTIYF
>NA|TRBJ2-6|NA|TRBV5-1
TGCGCCAGCAGCTTGGGTCTAATATCTGGGGCCAACGTCCTGACTTTC
CASSLGLISGANVLTF
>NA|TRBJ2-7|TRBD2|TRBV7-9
TGTGCCAGCAGCTTAGCCGGGGGGTCCGGCGAGCAGTACTTC
CASSLAGGSGEQYF
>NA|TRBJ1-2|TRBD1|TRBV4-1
TGCGCCAGCAGCCAAGGTGTCACAGGGGGCACCTATGGCTACACCTTC
CASSQGVTGGTYGYTF
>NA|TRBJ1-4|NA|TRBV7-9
TGTGCCAGCAGCTCGGGGGTCGGAATGGATGAAAAACTGTTTTTT
CASSSGVGMDEKLFF
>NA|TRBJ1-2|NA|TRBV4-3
TGCGCCAGCAGCCAAGATCTGGGGGCCAACTATGGCTACACCTTC
CASSQDLGANYGYTF
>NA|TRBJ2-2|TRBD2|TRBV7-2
TGTGCCAGCAGCTTACAAGGGACTAAGAACACCGGGGAGCTGTTTTTT
CASSLQGTKNTGELFF
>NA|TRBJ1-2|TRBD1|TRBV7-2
TGTGCCAGCAGCCTCCCCTCAGGGGGGTATGGCTACACCTTC
CASSLPSGGYGYTF
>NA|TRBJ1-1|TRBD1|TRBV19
TGTGCCAGTAGTACGAAGGCAGGGGGGTTCACTGAAGCTTTCTTT
CASSTKAGGFTEAFF
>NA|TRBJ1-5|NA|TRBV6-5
TGTGCCAGCAGTTATACTGAAAATCAGCCCCAGCATTTT
CASSYTENQPQHF
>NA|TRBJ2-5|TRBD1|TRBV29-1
TGCAGCGTGAACAGGGGGCAAGAGACCCAGTACTTC
CSVNRGQETQYF
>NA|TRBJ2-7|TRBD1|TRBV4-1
TGCGCCAGCAGTCAACCAAGACAGGGCGGAACCTACGAGCAGTACTTC
CASSQPRQGGTYEQYF
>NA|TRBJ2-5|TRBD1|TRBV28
TGTGCCAGCAGTCGAACCCAGGGGGCGAGTGTCCAGACCCAGTACTTC
CASSRTQGASVQTQYF
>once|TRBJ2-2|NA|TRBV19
TGTGCCAGTAGTACCCGGTGGACACCGGCAGACACCGGGGAGCTGTTTTTT
CASSTRWTPADTGELFF
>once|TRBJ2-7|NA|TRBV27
TGTGCCAGCAGTTTCACGGGGGGCCACGAGCAGTACTTC
CASSFTGGHEQYF
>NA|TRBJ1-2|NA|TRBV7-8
TGTGCCAGCAGCCCCTATGGAGGGGACTATGGCTACACCTTC
CASSPYGGDYGYTF
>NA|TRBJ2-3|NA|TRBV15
TGTGCCACCAGCTTAGGGACAAGCACAGATACGCAGTATTTT
CATSLGTSTDTQYF
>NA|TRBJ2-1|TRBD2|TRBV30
TGTGCCTGGAGTGTCTCTAGCGGGGGCAATGAGCAGTTCTTC
CAWSVSSGGNEQFF
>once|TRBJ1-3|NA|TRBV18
TGTGCCAGCTCACCCCAATTGGACACTGGAAACACCATATATTTT
CASSPQLDTGNTIYF
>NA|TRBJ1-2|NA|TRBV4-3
TGCGCCAGCAGCCAAGATTTTTTGAGGCGGGATGCCTATGGCTACACCTTC
CASSQDFLRRDAYGYTF
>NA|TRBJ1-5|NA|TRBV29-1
TGCAGCGTTATCCCAGGGACTAATCAGCCCCAGCATTTT
CSVIPGTNQPQHF
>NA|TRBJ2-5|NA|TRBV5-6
TGTGCCAGCAGCAACGACCTGGTGGGGCCAGAGACCCAGTACTTC
CASSNDLVGPETQYF
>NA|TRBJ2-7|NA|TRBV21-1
TGTGCCAGCAGCAAACCAATGGGACTAGCACGCTACGAGCAGTACTTC
CASSKPMGLARYEQYF
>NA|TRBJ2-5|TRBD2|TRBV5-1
TGCGCCAGCACGGGAGGGCTCGAGGAGACCCAGTACTTC
CASTGGLEETQYF
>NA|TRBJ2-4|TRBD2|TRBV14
TGTGCCAGCAGCCCACGGGACTATATTTCCGATGTTAGGTACTTC
CASSPRDYISDVRYF
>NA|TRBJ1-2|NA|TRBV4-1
TGCGCCAGCAGCCAAGACCTCGGGGGAAGCTATGGCTACACCTTC
CASSQDLGGSYGYTF
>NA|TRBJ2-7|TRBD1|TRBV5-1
TGCGCCAGCAGCTCCGACTCGACAGGGTTGAACGAGCAGTACTTC
CASSSDSTGLNEQYF
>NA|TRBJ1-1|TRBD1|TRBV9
TGTGCCAGCAGGGGCCAGGGGGTTGAAGCTTTCTTT
CASRGQGVEAFF
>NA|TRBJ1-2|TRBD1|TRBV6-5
TGTGCCAGCAGGGGGGACAGAACTAACTATGGCTACACCTTC
CASRGDRTNYGYTF
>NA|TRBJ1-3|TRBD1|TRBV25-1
TGTGCCAGCAGTCCACAGGACAGGGATGGAAACACCATATATTTT
CASSPQDRDGNTIYF
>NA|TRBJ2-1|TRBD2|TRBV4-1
TGCGCCAGCAGCCAGAGTGCAGCGGGAGCGTCCTACAATGAGCAGTTCTTC
CASSQSAAGASYNEQFF
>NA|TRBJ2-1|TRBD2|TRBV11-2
TGTGCCAGCAGCTTAGTCCCTAGCGGCCAAGGGGTTCTCGGTGAGCAGTTCTTC
CASSLVPSGQGVLGEQFF
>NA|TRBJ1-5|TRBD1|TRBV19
TGTGCCAGTACCCAGCCGGGACAGGCACGACAGCCCCAGCATTTT
CASTQPGQARQPQHF
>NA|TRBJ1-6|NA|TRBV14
TGTGCCAGCAGCCCGGCCCATTCGGGGAATTCACCCCTCCACTTT
CASSPAHSGNSPLHF
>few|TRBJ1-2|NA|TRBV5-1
TGCGCCAGCAGTTTCGGACAGAATTACACCTTC
CASSFGQNYTF
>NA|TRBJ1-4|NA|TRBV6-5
TGTGCCAGCAGTTTTGGCCCCGGCGGGTCAAATGAAAAACTGTTTTTT
CASSFGPGGSNEKLFF
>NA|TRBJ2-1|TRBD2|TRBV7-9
TGTGCCAGCAGCCGAGGACTAGCGGGAGGCCGGGGGGATGAGCAGTTCTTC
CASSRGLAGGRGDEQFF
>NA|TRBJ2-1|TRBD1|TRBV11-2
TGTGCCAGCAGCTCCCTACTAAAGGACAGGGGAGGGTATGAGCAGTTCTTC
CASSSLLKDRGGYEQFF
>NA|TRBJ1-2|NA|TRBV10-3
TGTGCCATCAGTTTACAGGGTAACTATGGCTACACCTTC
CAISLQGNYGYTF
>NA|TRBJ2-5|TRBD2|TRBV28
TGTGCCAGCAGTCTCGGACTAGCGGGAGGTGCCGAGACCCAGTACTTC
CASSLGLAGGAETQYF
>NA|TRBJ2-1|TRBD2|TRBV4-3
TGCGCCAGCAGCCACGCGACTAGCGGGAGGGCCAGGGAGCAGTTCTTC
CASSHATSGRAREQFF
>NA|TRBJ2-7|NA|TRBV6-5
TGTGCCAGCAGTTACTCGTTGGGGAGCTCCTACGAGCAGTACTTC
CASSYSLGSSYEQYF
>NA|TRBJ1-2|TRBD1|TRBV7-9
TGTGCCAGCAGCCGACAGGGAAGCAACTATGGCTACACCTTC
CASSRQGSNYGYTF
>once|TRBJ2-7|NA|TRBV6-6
TGTGCCAGCAGTAGGGTAGGGCAGGGTTTCTACGAGCAGTACTTC
CASSRVGQGFYEQYF
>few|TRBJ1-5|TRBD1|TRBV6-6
TGTGCCAGCAGTATTCAGGGGGCCGCTAATCAGCCCCAGCATTTT
CASSIQGAANQPQHF
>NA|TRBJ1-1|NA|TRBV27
TGTGCCAGCAGACCTACAGGGTCCACTGAAGCTTTCTTT
CASRPTGSTEAFF
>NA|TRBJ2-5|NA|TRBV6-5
TGTGCCAGCAGTTTTGGGGGGGCCTTGCAGGAGACCCAGTACTTC
CASSFGGALQETQYF